These 13 T cell receptor beta chains originate from one sample sequenced in a study of T cell changes during pregnancy in multiple sclerosis. Profiled with immunoSEQ multiplex PCR; TCRdb holds only in-frame clones, not every one. The profile covers some 100,000 clones, with 90% to 95% appearing a single time and 0.7% to 0.9% taken by the ten largest. The sample here was peripheral blood, taken before pregnancy. The receptors here all came from a female donor with multiple sclerosis, enrolled in a pregnancy study.

This rearrangement joins TRBV5-8 to TRBJ1-5; tentative D call: TRBD1 (6 bases). Trimming shortened V by 1 base and J by 0 bases, and 17 bases separated the two germline ends. This CDR3 contains 18 residues. The germline V gene encodes CDR1 SGHTS and CDR2 YDEGEE. CDR3 protein: CASSLWLNRDYSNQPQHF. The CDR3 DNA reads as TGTGCCAGCAGCTTGTGGTTAAACAGGGACTATAGCAATCAGCCCCAGCATTTT.

The chain joins TRBV27 to TRBJ1-2, with TRBD1 matching over 7 bases. V was pared by 6 bases and J by 4 bases, with 17 bases of the junction left unmatched. Germline assignment: CDR1 MNHEY and CDR2 SMNVEV (reference sequence). CDR3 size: 17 residues. The CDR3 DNA reads as TGTGCCAGCAGCCCAAACCCCGGGACAGCGAATCTCTATGGCTACACCTTC. Translating gives CASSPNPGTANLYGYTF.

The V gene is TRBV28, the J gene TRBJ2-7, with D perhaps matching TRBD1 (6 bases). V lost 3 bases to trimming and J lost 2 bases, with 8 bases between them. The CDR3 is 13 amino acids. Germline CDR1 reads MDHEN; CDR2 reads SYDVKM. The CDR3 bases are TGTGCCAGCAGTTTCCAGGGGCCCTACGAGCAGTACTTC. It yields the protein CASSFQGPYEQYF.

This clone has a single count. V gene TRBV30 combines with J gene TRBJ1-4, with D possibly being TRBD1 (6 bases). There are 13 residues in the CDR3. Trimming shortened V by 2 bases and J by 5 bases, and 9 bases separated the two germline ends. CDR1 and CDR2 from the germline V gene are GTSNPN and SVGIG (reference sequence). The CDR3 DNA is TGTGCCTGGAGTAGTAGGGGGAATGAAAAACTGTTTTTT. It codes for CAWSSRGNEKLFF. Full variable domain (rest looked up from reference TRBV30 and TRBJ1-4): SQTIHQWPATLVQPVGSPLSLECTVEGTSNPNLYWYRQAAGRGLQLLFYSVGIGQISSEVPQNLSASRPQDRQFILSSKKLLLSDSGFYLCAWSSRGNEKLFFGSGTQLSVL.

This chain uses TRBV5-1 with TRBJ2-2, with TRBD2 matching 7 bases. Germline assignment: CDR1 SGHRS and CDR2 YFSETQ. The CDR3 covers 19 residues. The trim removed 3 bases at V and 5 bases at J, leaving 19 bases unmatched. The CDR3 is CASSSRAPVGLGETGELFF. CDR3 DNA sequence: TGCGCCAGCAGCTCGAGGGCTCCGGTTGGACTAGGAGAGACCGGGGAGCTGTTTTTT.

The chain couples TRBV5-6 to TRBJ1-2, with 8 bases aligning to TRBD1. Unmatched junction bases numbered 10, after V lost 2 bases and J lost 4 bases. Looked up from germline, CDR1 is SGHDT and CDR2 is YYEEEE. This CDR3 is built from 16 residues. The CDR3 DNA sequence: TGTGCCAGCAGCTTTCGTGCAGGGGGCCTAGGCTATGGCTACACCTTC. Protein: CASSFRAGGLGYGYTF.

The chain employs TRBV10-3 and TRBJ2-5; D gene unclear. V dropped 8 bases and J dropped 5 bases, with 9 bases sitting between them. In germline, CDR1 is ENHRY, CDR2 SYGVKD. The CDR3 is 11 amino acids. Written as DNA, the CDR3 is TGTGCCATCGGAGAATTGGAGACCCAGTACTTC. Protein product: CAIGELETQYF.

The gene calls are TRBV4-1 and TRBJ2-5; 9 positions agree with TRBD1. V lost 4 bases and J lost 5; bases outside the gene matches: 8. Germline V lookup: CDR1 MGHRA, CDR2 YSYEKL. The CDR3 consists of 15 residues. The CDR3 DNA sequence: TGCGCCAGCAGCCGAATACAGGGGGCGCGGGAGACCCAGTACTTC. This gives the protein CASSRIQGARETQYF.

This clone has a single count. This chain links TRBV29-1 with TRBJ2-1, with 7 positions matching TRBD2. From germline, CDR1 is SQVTM and CDR2 ANQGSEA. Trimming took 8 bases from V and 2 from J; bases not matched to a gene: 12. The CDR3 has 15 residues. The CDR3 nucleotides read TGCAGCCTGACGGGGGGAGTGAAGGCCTACAATGAGCAGTTCTTC. Its protein is CSLTGGVKAYNEQFF.

The chain is built from TRBV11-2 and TRBJ2-5; D may be TRBD2 (5 bases). V lost 0 bases to trimming and J lost 2 bases, with 10 bases between them. The CDR3 is 15 amino acids. Germline V gives CDR1 SGHAT, CDR2 FQNNGV. The CDR3 spells CASSLDPGEQETQYF. In DNA form, the CDR3 reads TGTGCCAGCAGCTTAGATCCCGGGGAACAAGAGACCCAGTACTTC.

CDR3 DNA sequence: TGTGCCAGCAGCTCCAAGACTAGCGGGATACCCGATTACTACGAGCAGTACTTC. Its protein product is CASSSKTSGIPDYYEQYF. The rearrangement uses TRBV7-9 and TRBJ2-7; 11 bases are a match to TRBD2. The J segment lost 3 bases and the V segment lost 4 bases, leaving 14 bases of the junction unmatched. CDR1 is SEHNR and CDR2 is FQNEAQ in the germline V gene (reference sequence). The CDR3 totals 18 residues.

V gene TRBV9 combines with J gene TRBJ2-7; D perhaps matches TRBD1 (6 bases). Trimming pared 4 bases from V and 3 bases from J, leaving 14 bases between. CDR1 and CDR2 (germline): SGDLS, YYNGEE. This CDR3 contains 14 residues. CDR3 DNA: TGTGCCAGCAGCCCCCAGGACAGCAACTACGAGCAGTACTTC. Amino acids: CASSPQDSNYEQYF.

The V and J genes are TRBV25-1 and TRBJ1-1; D unclear. V was trimmed by 2 bases and J by 0 bases, leaving 10 bases between them. This CDR3 region has 15 residues. Germline CDR1 MGHDK, CDR2 SYGVNS. The DNA for the CDR3 is TGTGCCAGCAGTGAACTCCGGGAGATGAACACTGAAGCTTTCTTT. This sequence encodes CASSELREMNTEAFF.